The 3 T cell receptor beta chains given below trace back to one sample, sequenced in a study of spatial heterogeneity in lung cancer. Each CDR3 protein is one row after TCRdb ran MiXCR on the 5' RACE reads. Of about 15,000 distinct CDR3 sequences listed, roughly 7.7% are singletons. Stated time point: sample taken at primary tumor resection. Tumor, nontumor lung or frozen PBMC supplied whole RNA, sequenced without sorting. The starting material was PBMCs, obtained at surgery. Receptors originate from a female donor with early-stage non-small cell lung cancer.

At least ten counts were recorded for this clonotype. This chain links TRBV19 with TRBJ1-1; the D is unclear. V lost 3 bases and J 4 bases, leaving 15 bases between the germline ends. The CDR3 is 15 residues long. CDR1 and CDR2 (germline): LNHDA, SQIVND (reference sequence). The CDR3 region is CASSIGAPMGTEAFF. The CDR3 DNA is TGTGCCAGTAGTATTGGAGCCCCCATGGGCACTGAAGCTTTCTTT.

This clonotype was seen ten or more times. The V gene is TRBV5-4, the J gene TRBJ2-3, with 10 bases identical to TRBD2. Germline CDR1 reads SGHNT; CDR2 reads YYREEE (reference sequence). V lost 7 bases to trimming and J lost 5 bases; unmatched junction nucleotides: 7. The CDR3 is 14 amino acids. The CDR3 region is CASGSGLARDTQYF. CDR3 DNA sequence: TGTGCCAGCGGCTCGGGACTAGCGAGAGATACGCAGTATTTT.

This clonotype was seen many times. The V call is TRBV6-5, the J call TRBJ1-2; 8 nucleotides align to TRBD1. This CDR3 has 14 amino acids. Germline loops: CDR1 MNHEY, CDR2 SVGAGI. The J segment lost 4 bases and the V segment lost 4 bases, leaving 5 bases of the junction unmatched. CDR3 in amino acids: CASSSTGGGYGYTF. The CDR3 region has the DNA TGTGCCAGCAGTTCTACAGGGGGAGGCTATGGCTACACCTTC.